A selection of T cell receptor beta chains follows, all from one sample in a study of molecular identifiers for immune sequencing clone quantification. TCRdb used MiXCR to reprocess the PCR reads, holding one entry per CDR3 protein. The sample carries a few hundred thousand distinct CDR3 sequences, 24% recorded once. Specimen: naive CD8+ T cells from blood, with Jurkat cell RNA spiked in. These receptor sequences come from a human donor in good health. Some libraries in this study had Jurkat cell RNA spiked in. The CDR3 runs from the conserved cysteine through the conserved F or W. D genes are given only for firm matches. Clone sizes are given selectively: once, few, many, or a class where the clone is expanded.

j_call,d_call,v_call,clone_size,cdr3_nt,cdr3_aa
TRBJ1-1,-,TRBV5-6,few,TGTGCCAGCAGCTTCAGTTGGGACCCGAGCCAGGCTTTCTTT,CASSFSWDPSQAFF
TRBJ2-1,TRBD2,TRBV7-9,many,TGTGCCAGCAGCTCGCTAGCGGGCGCCTACAATGAGCAGTTCTTC,CASSSLAGAYNEQFF
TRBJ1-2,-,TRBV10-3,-,TGTGCCATCAGTTCCGGGACTCGAATCGCTAACTATGGCTACACCTTC,CAISSGTRIANYGYTF
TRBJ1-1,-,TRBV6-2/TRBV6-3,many,TGTGCCAGCAGTTACGCCCGGAACACTGAAGCTTTCTTT,CASSYARNTEAFF
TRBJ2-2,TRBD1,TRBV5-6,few,TGTGCCAGCAGAAACCGGGACAGGAACACCGGGGAGCTGTTTTTT,CASRNRDRNTGELFF
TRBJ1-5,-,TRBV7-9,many,TGTGCCAGCAGCTTAGGCCCCCAGCCCCAGCATTTT,CASSLGPQPQHF
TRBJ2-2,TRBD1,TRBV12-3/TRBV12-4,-,TGTGCCAGCGGAGCCGGGACAGCAAACACCGGGGAGCTGTTTTTT,CASGAGTANTGELFF
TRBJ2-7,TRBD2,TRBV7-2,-,TGTGCCAGCAGCTTGGGGACTAGCGGGTCCGACGAGCAGTACTTC,CASSLGTSGSDEQYF
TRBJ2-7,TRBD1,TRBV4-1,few,TGCGCCAGCAGCCAAGGCCAGGGGGACTACGAGCAGTACTTC,CASSQGQGDYEQYF
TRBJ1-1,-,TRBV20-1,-,TGCAGTGCTAGAGATCTGTGGGACGGAGCGCCTGAAGCTTTCTTT,CSARDLWDGAPEAFF
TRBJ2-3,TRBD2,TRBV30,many,TGTGCCTGGACGGGGGGGTCCACAGATACGCAGTATTTT,CAWTGGSTDTQYF
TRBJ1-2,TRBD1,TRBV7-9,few,TGTGCCAGCAGCGAAACGACAGGGCCCAACTATGGCTACACCTTC,CASSETTGPNYGYTF
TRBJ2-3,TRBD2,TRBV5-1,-,TGCGCCAGCAGCTTGAGGTTTGGCGCGGGGGGGCTTGGCTCGCCAGATACGCAGTATTTT,CASSLRFGAGGLGSPDTQYF
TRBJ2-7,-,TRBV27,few,TGTGCCAGCAGAACCCGGGACATCCTCTACGAGCAGTACTTC,CASRTRDILYEQYF
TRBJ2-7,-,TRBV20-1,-,TGCAGTGCTAGGGCGGACATCGCGTCCTACAAGCAGTACTTC,CSARADIASYKQYF
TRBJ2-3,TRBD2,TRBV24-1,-,TGTGCCACCAGTGTTCCCTTTAGCGGGGGGACTACAGATACGCAGTATTTT,CATSVPFSGGTTDTQYF
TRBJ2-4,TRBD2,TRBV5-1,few,TGCGCCAGCAGCTTGCTATTTAGCGGGGCTCCAGATCTAGCCAAAAACATTCAGTACTTC,CASSLLFSGAPDLAKNIQYF
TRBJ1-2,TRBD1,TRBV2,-,TGTGCCAGCAGTGGGACAGGGACGTATGGCTACACCTTC,CASSGTGTYGYTF
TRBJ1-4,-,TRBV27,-,TGTGCCAGCAGTTGGTCTGGGGAAAATGAAAAACTGTTTTTT,CASSWSGENEKLFF
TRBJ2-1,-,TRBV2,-,TGTGCCAGCCTCCGGGAGGACAGCTCCTACAATGAGCAGTTCTTC,CASLREDSSYNEQFF
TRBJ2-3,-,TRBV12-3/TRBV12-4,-,TGTGCCAGCAGTTTAGCGTTCCAGGGGAGCGCAGATGCGCGGTGTTTT,CASSLAFQGSADARCF
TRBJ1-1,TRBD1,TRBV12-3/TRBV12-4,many,TGTGCCAGCAGACTGGGACAGGGATTTGAAGCTTTCTTT,CASRLGQGFEAFF
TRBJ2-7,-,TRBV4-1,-,TGCGCCAGCAGCCAAGGAGTCAGCACCGAGCAGTACTTC,CASSQGVSTEQYF
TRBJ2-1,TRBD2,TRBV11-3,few,TGTGCCAGCAGCTCCGGGACTAGCGAGTTCAATGAGCAGTTCTTC,CASSSGTSEFNEQFF
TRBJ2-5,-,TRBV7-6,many,TGTGCCAGCAGCTTAGCGCCCACAGCTCAAGAGACCCAGTACTTC,CASSLAPTAQETQYF
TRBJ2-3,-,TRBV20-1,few,TGCAGTGCTAGAGATCTGGCATTAGCGAGCACAGATACGCAGTATTTT,CSARDLALASTDTQYF
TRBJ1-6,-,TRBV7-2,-,TGTGCCAGCAGCTCGACGCCCCTCCCTAATTCACCCCTCCACTTT,CASSSTPLPNSPLHF
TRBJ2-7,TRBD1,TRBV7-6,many,TGTGCCAGCAGCTCCCTTCCAGACAGGGCCGACTACGAGCAGTACTTC,CASSSLPDRADYEQYF
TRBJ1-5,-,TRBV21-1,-,TGTGCCAGCAGCCGTCTGGAGGTTTATAGCAATCAACCCCAGCATTTT,CASSRLEVYSNQPQHF